This TCR beta chain was profiled in a study of Graves' ophthalmopathy and Graves' hyperthyroidism (dated by TCRdb to between 2017 and 2018). In the study overall: Peripheral blood samples were taken at the time of initial diagnosis, before any treatment was given. The study used signatures of the TCR beta repertoire to tell Graves' ophthalmopathy apart from Graves' hyperthyroidism and to predict which patients would progress to ophthalmopathy. In total, around 130 blood samples were TCR-sequenced: 40 to 45 ophthalmopathy, some 80 hyperthyroidism and some 17 hyperthyroidism-to-ophthalmopathy patients. To explore V-J signatures that separate ophthalmopathy from hyperthyroidism, a discovery set of about 96 patients was enrolled, consisting of 43 with ophthalmopathy and approximately 60 with stable hyperthyroidism. For independent validation, a separate cohort was made up of 18 to 20 hyperthyroidism patients plus 17 patients who later progressed from hyperthyroidism to ophthalmopathy. In over 5 hyperthyroidism patients, the T-cell repertoire of thyroid tissue was compared with the T-cell repertoire of blood. After sampling, hyperthyroidism patients received methimazole starting at 30 mg daily, and ophthalmopathy patients received high-dose intravenous methylprednisolone. The roughly 91 discovery patients were randomly divided into training and test sets at a 7:3 ratio.

Ophthalmopathy patients were characterized by moderately to severely active disease, a Clinical Activity Score of at least 3, a NOSPECS grade of at least 4, and a disease duration under 3 months. Patients with other autoimmune diseases, uncontrolled infections, pregnancy or lactation were excluded. Clinical symptoms, serum thyroxine, TRAb, thyroid ultrasound and orbital computed tomography formed the basis of the diagnosis. Ficoll-Paque density gradient centrifugation was used to isolate PBMCs from approximately 11 ml of fresh peripheral blood. Total RNA was extracted with Trizol reagent and quality-checked on an Agilent 2100 Bioanalyzer. For repertoire sequencing, the TCR beta CDR3 regions were amplified from RNA transcripts. A first-round RT-PCR used HTBI primers with the Qiagen OneStep RT-PCR kit, followed by a second-round multiplex PCR, size selection and purification. Libraries were sequenced paired-end with 100 bp reads on an Illumina HiSeq2000. On the study's bioinformatics: SOAPnuke was used for read processing, and reads with adapters, uncalled bases, a mean Phred below 15, or no exact constant-primer or identifier match were discarded. High-quality paired reads were merged with COPE v1.2.5. Unique nucleotide sequences were defined as clonotypes and aligned to IMGT TRB V, D and J references using MiTCR v1.1. The analysis was limited to V-J combinations with a frequency above 0.0001, which together covered 99.2% of repertoires. For each V-J combination, a TCR clonal expansion and chaos score was defined as the ratio of F50 clonal expansion to chaos observed in the TCRdist matrix. Welch's t-statistics and random forest were used to narrow the features down to 10 to 15 V-J combinations, which were then fed into a naive Bayes classifier. The similarity between thyroid and blood repertoires was quantified using the Morisita-Horn index. TCRdb trimmed public reads at Q25 via fastp, called clones via MiXCR and kept in-frame beta chains. Under each unique CDR3 protein, matching rows form one entry showing the most common genes and DNA. Clone size and V and J calls follow TCRdb, not the original study. The sample includes 360,000 or so distinct CDR3 sequences, with around 18% observed a single time. 1.5% to 2% of the sample comes from the top ten.

Trimming removed 3 bases from V and 3 bases from J; the gene matches leave 2 bases unexplained. The CDR3 covers 16 residues, taking in both the cysteine and the phenylalanine. CDR3 DNA is the only sequence kept; it has 48 bases, read in frame from the first base. The germline V gene encodes CDR1 LNHDA and CDR2 SQIVND (reference sequence). The table lists this clonotype with many counts. Its antigen is still unknown. Qualities for individual bases were not recorded, and no much larger clone is one base off. Overall results and qualifications from the work: Most expanded thyroid clonotypes with frequency above 0.001 were also detected in blood, suggesting blood repertoires may reflect the thyroid immune response. Sample size was not predetermined statistically, and investigators were not blinded to group allocation. In validation, the model predicted ophthalmopathy progression with nearly 71% sensitivity and roughly 72% specificity; roughly 12 predicted patients were CT-confirmed with GO in a median of approximately 6.2 months. In cross-validation, the 13-signature model distinguished ophthalmopathy from stable hyperthyroidism with approximately 90% sensitivity and around 83% specificity, while in the test set the corresponding values were about 80% and 75%.

The receptor chain draws on TRBV19 and TRBJ2-2; 12 middle bases align to TRBD2. This sequence originates from a woman aged 18-29 years with Graves' ophthalmopathy. Donor details come from another sample of the same person, matched by shared clones. Sequenced material: peripheral blood. The CDR3 region reads CASSMRLAGDTGELFF. The DNA sequence is as follows: TGTGCCAGTAGTATGAGACTAGCGGGGGACACCGGGGAGCTGTTTTTT.